This T cell receptor beta chain emerged from a study of technical replicates of blood from a few donors. Libraries were prepared by immunoSEQ multiplex PCR; TCRdb keeps only in-frame clonotypes and omits some of them. Of 74,000 or so clones listed, 90% to 97% are singletons. Sequenced sample: T cells isolated from PBMCs. This TCR was sampled from a human donor in good health.

Here the CDR3 DNA reads TGTGCCAGCAGCTCGGGAGGGGCAGGGGGAAATGAAAAACTGTTTTTT. As protein: CASSSGGAGGNEKLFF. The rearrangement links TRBV7-2 to TRBJ1-4, with 7 bases matching TRBD1. Germline trimming cut 4 bases from V and 5 bases from J; bases unmatched to any gene: 10. Germline-derived CDR1 and CDR2 are SGHTA and FQGNSA. The CDR3 totals 16 residues.